This T cell receptor (beta chain) appears in the sequencing data of a study of Graves' ophthalmopathy and Graves' hyperthyroidism. Findings and limits, study-wide: Ophthalmopathy cases were distinguished from stable hyperthyroidism by a 13-signature model, reaching about 91% sensitivity and around 77% specificity. Sensitivity reached more than 70% and specificity under 85% when the model predicted ophthalmopathy progression.

Researchers took RNA transcripts and amplified TCR beta CDR3 regions from them. First-round RT-PCR used HTBI primers; second-round multiplex PCR followed. A single record per CDR3 protein comes from TCRdb applying MiXCR to the multiplex PCR reads. Here the sample spans around 660,000 distinct CDR3 sequences, 35% to 45% being singletons. Serum thyroxine and TRAb, along with clinical symptoms, thyroid ultrasound and orbital computed tomography, were what diagnosis relied on. In its sample, this clonotype was seen many times. Antigen unknown. The CDR3 covers 17 residues. The V segment lost 4 bases and the J segment 1 base; nucleotides outside the gene matches: 8. Germline CDR1 SGHTS, CDR2 YDEGEE.

The chain uses TRBV5-8 and TRBJ2-2; 9 nucleotides align to TRBD2. The sequence came from an adult man with Graves' ophthalmopathy. Material: peripheral blood. The CDR3: CASSKPTSGENTGELFF. CDR3 nucleotides: TGTGCCAGCAGCAAACCGACTAGCGGTGAGAACACCGGGGAGCTGTTTTTT.